This T cell receptor beta chain was observed in a study of cytomegalovirus exposure and HLA in healthy donors. Overall study findings and caveats: Among the CMV-associated chains, three were confirmed in vitro as specific for CMV antigens.

The CDR3 sequence is 13 residues long. Germline lookup yields CDR1 MGHRA and CDR2 YSYEKL. The V end lost 1 base, the J end lost 7 bases, and 7 bases lay between the germline ends. The PCR had 60 Vbeta and 13 Jbeta primers. The table came from immunoSEQ multiplex PCR; TCRdb's copy has only in-frame clones and leaves some out. Of some 91,000 clones in the sample, around nine tenths were seen once. On this clone: Its antigen is still unknown.

J is TRBJ1-4 and V is TRBV4-1, with D possibly matching TRBD1 (5 bases). This receptor was obtained from a man aged 25 to 45 in good health and CMV-seropositive. Material: PBMCs. CDR3: CASSQVRGEKLFF. CDR3 DNA sequence: TGCGCCAGCAGCCAAGTAAGGGGTGAAAAACTGTTTTTT.